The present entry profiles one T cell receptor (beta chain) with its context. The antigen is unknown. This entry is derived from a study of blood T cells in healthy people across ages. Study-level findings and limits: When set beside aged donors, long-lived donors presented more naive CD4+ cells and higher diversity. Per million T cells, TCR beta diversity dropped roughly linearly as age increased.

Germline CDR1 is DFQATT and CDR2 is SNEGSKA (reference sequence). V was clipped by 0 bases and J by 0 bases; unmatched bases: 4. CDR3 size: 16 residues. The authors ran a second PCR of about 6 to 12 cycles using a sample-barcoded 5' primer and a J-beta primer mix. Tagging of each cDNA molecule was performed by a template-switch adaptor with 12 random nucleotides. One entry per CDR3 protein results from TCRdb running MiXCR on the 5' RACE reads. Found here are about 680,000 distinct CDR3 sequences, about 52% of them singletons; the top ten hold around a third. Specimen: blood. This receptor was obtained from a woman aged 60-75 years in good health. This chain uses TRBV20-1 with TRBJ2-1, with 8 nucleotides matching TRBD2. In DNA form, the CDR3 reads TGCAGTGCTAGAGATCAGACTAGCGACTCCTACAATGAGCAGTTCTTC. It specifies CSARDQTSDSYNEQFF.